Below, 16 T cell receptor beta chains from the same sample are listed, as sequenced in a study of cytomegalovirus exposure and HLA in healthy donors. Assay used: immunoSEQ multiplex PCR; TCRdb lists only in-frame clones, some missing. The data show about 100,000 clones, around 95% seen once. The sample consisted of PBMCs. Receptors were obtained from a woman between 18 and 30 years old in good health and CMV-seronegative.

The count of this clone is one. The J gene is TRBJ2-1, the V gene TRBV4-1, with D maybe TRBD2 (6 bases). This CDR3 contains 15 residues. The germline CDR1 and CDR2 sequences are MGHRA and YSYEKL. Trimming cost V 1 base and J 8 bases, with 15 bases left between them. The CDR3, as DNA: TGCGCCAGCAGCCAAGGGTGGGCGGGGTCAGATGAGCAGTTCTTC. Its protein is CASSQGWAGSDEQFF.

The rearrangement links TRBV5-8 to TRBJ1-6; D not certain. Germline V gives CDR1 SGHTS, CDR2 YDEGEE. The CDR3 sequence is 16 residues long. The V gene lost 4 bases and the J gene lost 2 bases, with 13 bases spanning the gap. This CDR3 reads CASSPWVGAYNSPLHF. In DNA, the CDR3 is TGTGCCAGCAGCCCCTGGGTCGGAGCCTATAATTCACCCCTCCACTTT.

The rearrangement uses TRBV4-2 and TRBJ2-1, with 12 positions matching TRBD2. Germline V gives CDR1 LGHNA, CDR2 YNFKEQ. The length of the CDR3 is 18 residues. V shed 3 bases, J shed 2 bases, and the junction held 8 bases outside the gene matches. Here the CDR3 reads CASSQASWTSGAYNEQFF. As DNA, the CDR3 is TGTGCCAGCAGCCAGGCTTCCTGGACTAGCGGGGCCTACAATGAGCAGTTCTTC.

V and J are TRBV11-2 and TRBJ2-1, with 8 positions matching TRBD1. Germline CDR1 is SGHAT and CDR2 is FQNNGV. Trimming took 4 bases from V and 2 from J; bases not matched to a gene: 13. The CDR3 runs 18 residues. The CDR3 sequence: CASSSRNAETGAYNEQFF. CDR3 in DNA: TGTGCCAGCAGCTCGCGCAACGCGGAGACAGGGGCCTACAATGAGCAGTTCTTC.

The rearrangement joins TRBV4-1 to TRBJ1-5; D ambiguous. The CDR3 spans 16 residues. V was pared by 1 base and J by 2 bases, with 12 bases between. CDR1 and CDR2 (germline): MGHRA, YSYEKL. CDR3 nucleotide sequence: TGCGCCAGCAGCCAAGTCACCTTCCGGGGCAATCAGCCCCAGCATTTT. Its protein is CASSQVTFRGNQPQHF.

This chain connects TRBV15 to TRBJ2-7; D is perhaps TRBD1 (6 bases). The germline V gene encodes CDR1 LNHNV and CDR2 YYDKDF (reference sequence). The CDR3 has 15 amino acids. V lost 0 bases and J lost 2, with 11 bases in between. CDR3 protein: CATSRDLGATYEQYF. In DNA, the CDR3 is TGTGCCACCAGCAGAGATCTGGGGGCAACCTACGAGCAGTACTTC.

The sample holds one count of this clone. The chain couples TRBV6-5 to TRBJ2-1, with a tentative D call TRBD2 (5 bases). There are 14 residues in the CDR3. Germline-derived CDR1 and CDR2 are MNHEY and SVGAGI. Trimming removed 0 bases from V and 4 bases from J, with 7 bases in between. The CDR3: CASSYSAGYNEQFF. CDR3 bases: TGTGCCAGCAGTTACTCGGCGGGTTACAATGAGCAGTTCTTC.

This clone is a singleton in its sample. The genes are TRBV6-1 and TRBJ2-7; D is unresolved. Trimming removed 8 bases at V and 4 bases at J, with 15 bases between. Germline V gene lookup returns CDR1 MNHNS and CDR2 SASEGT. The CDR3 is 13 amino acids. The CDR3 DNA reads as TGTGCCAGCCAGATCTCCTTTTGGTACGAGCAGTACTTC. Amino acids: CASQISFWYEQYF.

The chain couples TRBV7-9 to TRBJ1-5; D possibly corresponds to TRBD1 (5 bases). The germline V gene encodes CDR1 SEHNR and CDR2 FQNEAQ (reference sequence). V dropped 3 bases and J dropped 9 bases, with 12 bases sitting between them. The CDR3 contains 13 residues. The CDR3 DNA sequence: TGTGCCAGCAGCTTCAATCAGGGATCGCCCCAGCATTTT. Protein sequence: CASSFNQGSPQHF.

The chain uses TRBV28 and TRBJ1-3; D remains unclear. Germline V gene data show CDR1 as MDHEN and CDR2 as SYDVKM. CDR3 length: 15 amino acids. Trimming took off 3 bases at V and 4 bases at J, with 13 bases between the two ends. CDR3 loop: CASSLIVPVGNTIYF. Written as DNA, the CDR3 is TGTGCCAGCAGTTTGATCGTCCCAGTAGGAAACACCATATATTTT.

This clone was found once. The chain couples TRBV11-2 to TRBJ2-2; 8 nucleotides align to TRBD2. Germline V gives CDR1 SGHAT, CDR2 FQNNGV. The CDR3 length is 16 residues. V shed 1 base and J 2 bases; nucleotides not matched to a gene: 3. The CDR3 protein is CASSLAAGGNTGELFF. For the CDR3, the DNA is TGTGCCAGCAGCTTAGCGGCGGGGGGAAACACCGGGGAGCTGTTTTTT.

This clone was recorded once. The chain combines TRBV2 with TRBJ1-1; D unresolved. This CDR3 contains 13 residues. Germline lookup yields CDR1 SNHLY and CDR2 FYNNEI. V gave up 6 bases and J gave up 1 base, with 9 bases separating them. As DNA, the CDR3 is TGTGCCAGCAGCCCGACATCGAACACTGAAGCTTTCTTT. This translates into CASSPTSNTEAFF.

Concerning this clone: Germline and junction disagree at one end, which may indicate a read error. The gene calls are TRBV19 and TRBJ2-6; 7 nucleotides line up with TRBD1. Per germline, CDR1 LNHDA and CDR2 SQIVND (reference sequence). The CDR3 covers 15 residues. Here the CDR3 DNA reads TGTGCCAGTAGTCTAGACAGGGCGGGGGCCAACGTCCTGACTTTC. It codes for CASSLDRAGANVLTF.

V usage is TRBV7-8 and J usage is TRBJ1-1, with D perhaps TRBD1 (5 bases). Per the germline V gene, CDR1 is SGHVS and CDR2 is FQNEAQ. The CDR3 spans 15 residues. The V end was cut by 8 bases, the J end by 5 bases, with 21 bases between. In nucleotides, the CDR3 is TGTGCCAGCTTACCTCCGCCAGGGCGGGGTACTGAAGCTTTCTTT. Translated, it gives CASLPPPGRGTEAFF.

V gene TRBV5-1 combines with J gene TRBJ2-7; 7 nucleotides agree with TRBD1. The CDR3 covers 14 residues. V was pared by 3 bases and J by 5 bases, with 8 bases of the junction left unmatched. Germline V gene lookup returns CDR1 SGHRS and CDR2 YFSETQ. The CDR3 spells CASSSTGVLDEQYF. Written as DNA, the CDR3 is TGCGCCAGCAGCTCAACAGGGGTTTTAGACGAGCAGTACTTC.

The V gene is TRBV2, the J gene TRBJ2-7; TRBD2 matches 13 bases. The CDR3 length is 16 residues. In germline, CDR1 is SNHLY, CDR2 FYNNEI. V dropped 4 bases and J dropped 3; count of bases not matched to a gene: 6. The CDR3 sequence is CASSGRLAGGVYEQYF. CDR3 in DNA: TGTGCCAGCAGTGGGAGACTAGCGGGGGGAGTCTACGAGCAGTACTTC.